Below, 18 T cell receptor beta chains from the same sample are listed, as sequenced in a study of T cells in Graves' hyperthyroidism and ophthalmopathy. The source material, RNA transcripts, was used to amplify TCR beta CDR3 regions. The HTBI primer set served for first-round RT-PCR of the TCR CDR3. TCRdb re-analysed the multiplex PCR reads in MiXCR, keeping a single row per CDR3 protein. This table holds about 720,000 distinct CDR3 sequences, roughly 15% found once. Specimen: blood. These receptors all stem from a man aged 18 to 30 with Graves' hyperthyroidism.

The chain combines TRBV24-1 with TRBJ2-3; D possibly corresponds to TRBD1 (6 bases). With 4 bases removed from V and 4 bases from J, the gap between germline ends came to 11 bases. This CDR3 comprises 14 residues. Germline CDR1 is KGHDR and CDR2 is SFDVKD. The CDR3 is CATSDPSGADTQYF. The CDR3 region has the DNA TGTGCCACCAGTGACCCGTCAGGGGCAGATACGCAGTATTTT.

This clonotype has ten or more counts. V gene TRBV6-1 combines with J gene TRBJ1-5, with TRBD1 as a possible D gene (5 bases). Germline V CDR1 and CDR2: MNHNS, SASEGT. The V end was cut by 7 bases, the J end by 3 bases, with 13 bases between. The CDR3 extends over 14 amino acids. CDR3 sequence (DNA): TGTGCCAGCACCCCTCAGGGTGTCAATCAGCCCCAGCATTTT. It codes for CASTPQGVNQPQHF.

This clonotype has just a few counts. A read error may produce the germline difference seen at one junction end. The V gene is TRBV7-2, the J gene TRBJ2-3, with D unresolved. CDR3 size: 17 residues. The germline V gene has CDR1 SGHTA and CDR2 FQGNSA. DNA of the CDR3: TGTGCCAGCAGCGAAAGACCCCTAGTCTATGGCACGGATACGCAGTATTTT. Translating gives CASSERPLVYGTDTQYF. The variable domain in full, completed from reference TRBV7-2 and TRBJ2-3, reads GAGVSQSPSNKVTEKGKDVELRCDPISGHTALYWYRQSLGQGLEFLIYFQGNSAPDKSGLPSDRFSAERTGGSVSTLTIQRTQQEDSAVYLCASSERPLVYGTDTQYFGPGTRLTVL.

This clonotype was seen ten or more times. The V call is TRBV2, the J call TRBJ2-7, with 14 bases identical to TRBD2. V lost 6 bases and J lost 0; bases outside the gene matches: 10. From germline, CDR1 is SNHLY and CDR2 FYNNEI. The CDR3 is 18 amino acids. The DNA of the CDR3 is TGTGCCAGCAGACGACTAGCGGGAGGGCCCAAAAGCTCCTACGAGCAGTACTTC. It translates to CASRRLAGGPKSSYEQYF.

The rearrangement joins TRBV10-3 to TRBJ2-3; no definite D call. The V and J ends lost 11 bases and 2 bases respectively, with 11 bases between them. This CDR3 spans 12 amino acids. CDR1 is ENHRY, CDR2 SYGVKD, per germline. The DNA of the CDR3 is TGTGCCCTGACGGACGACACAGATACGCAGTATTTT. Translation: CALTDDTDTQYF.

This clonotype has a count of ten or more. V is TRBV28 and J is TRBJ2-1, with 10 bases matching TRBD1. The CDR3 spans 16 residues. The germline gives CDR1 MDHEN, CDR2 SYDVKM. V shed 2 bases, J shed 4 bases, and the junction held 5 bases outside the gene matches. Here the CDR3 DNA reads TGTGCCAGCAGTTTAGCCGGGACAGGGGTTTACAATGAGCAGTTCTTC. Its protein is CASSLAGTGVYNEQFF. Looking up the rest from reference TRBV28 and TRBJ2-1 gives the full variable domain: DVKVTQSSRYLVKRTGEKVFLECVQDMDHENMFWYRQDPGLGLRLIYFSYDVKMKEKGDIPEGYSVSREKKERFSLILESASTNQTSMYLCASSLAGTGVYNEQFFGPGTRLTVL.

This clonotype was observed a handful of times. The CDR3 coding sequence is TGTGCCACCAGCAGAGATCCGACGGGTGAAAAACTGTTTTTT. Protein sequence: CATSRDPTGEKLFF. This chain joins TRBV15 and TRBJ1-4; no reliable D call. V was pared by 0 bases and J by 7 bases, with 9 bases between. Germline CDR1 is LNHNV and CDR2 is YYDKDF (reference sequence). The CDR3 extends over 14 amino acids.

This clonotype occurred many times. The CDR3 DNA follows: TGTGCCAGCAGTCCCCCGGGGCGTAGCGGGAGGGCCCCGGATACGCAGTATTTT. Its protein is CASSPPGRSGRAPDTQYF. The chain joins TRBV6-2 or TRBV6-3 to TRBJ2-3; 11 nucleotides agree with TRBD2. V gave up 5 bases and J gave up 6 bases; unmatched junction bases: 16. Germline V lookup: CDR1 MNHEY, CDR2 SVGEGT. The CDR3 sequence is 18 residues long.

This clonotype was observed a handful of times. The genes are TRBV2 and TRBJ1-4; 7 bases are a match to TRBD1. J gave up 7 bases and V 6 bases, and 11 bases lay outside the gene matches. CDR1 and CDR2 (germline): SNHLY, FYNNEI. This CDR3 region has 15 residues. In nucleotides, the CDR3 is TGTGCCAGCAGCCTCTTTACAGGGGTTCGTGAAAAACTGTTTTTT. Translation: CASSLFTGVREKLFF.

The chain combines TRBV7-9 with TRBJ2-3; the D gene is possibly TRBD2 (6 bases). CDR1 and CDR2 from the germline V gene are SEHNR and FQNEAQ (reference sequence). This CDR3 is 13 amino acids long. V was pared by 4 bases and J by 11 bases, with 16 bases between. CDR3 nucleotides: TGTGCCAGCAGCTGGGGACTTCTCCATGGGCAGTATTTT. It encodes CASSWGLLHGQYF.

This clonotype was seen ten or more times. CDR3 in amino acids: CASSSGQGAGGPADTQYF. CDR3 sequence (DNA): TGTGCCAGCAGTTCCGGCCAGGGGGCGGGAGGGCCGGCAGATACGCAGTATTTT. The genes are TRBV6-2 or TRBV6-3 and TRBJ2-3, with D possibly TRBD2 on 9 matching bases. In germline, CDR1 is MNHEY, CDR2 SVGEGT. V gave up 4 bases and J gave up 4 bases, with 24 bases separating them. The CDR3 loop spans 18 amino acids.

This clonotype was seen repeatedly, ten times or more. This chain links TRBV28 with TRBJ2-5; D gene uncertain. From germline, CDR1 is MDHEN and CDR2 SYDVKM. V shed 5 bases and J shed 5 bases, with 15 bases lying between them. The CDR3 runs to 14 residues. CDR3 loop: CASSADASVETQYF. As DNA, the CDR3 is TGTGCCAGCAGTGCGGACGCCTCCGTGGAGACCCAGTACTTC.

This clonotype was seen at least ten times. The chain joins TRBV11-2 to TRBJ2-5; a possible D gene is TRBD2 (5 bases). V shed 6 bases and J shed 5 bases, with 22 bases lying between them. Germline loops: CDR1 SGHAT, CDR2 FQNNGV. The CDR3 loop spans 16 amino acids. This CDR3 is CASSWPSRPRAETQYF. CDR3 nucleotides: TGTGCCAGCAGTTGGCCGAGCCGGCCGAGGGCGGAGACCCAGTACTTC.

The chain carries TRBV7-6 and TRBJ2-7; D not resolved. The CDR3 has 15 residues. V lost 3 bases and J 0 bases, leaving 12 bases between the germline ends. CDR1 and CDR2 (germline): SGHVS, FNYEAQ. This chain's CDR3 is CASSLSSNPSYEQYF. CDR3 nucleotide sequence: TGTGCCAGCAGCTTGTCGTCAAATCCCTCCTACGAGCAGTACTTC.

Comment on this clonotype: A much larger clone lies one base from this, so it may be a read error. The chain is built from TRBV20-1 and TRBJ2-7; a weak D match, TRBD1 (5 bases). CDR3 length equals 13 residues. Germline V gene data show CDR1 as DFQATT and CDR2 as SNEGSKA (reference sequence). The V end was cut by 3 bases, the J end by 5 bases, with 14 bases between. The DNA for the CDR3 is TGCAGTGCTAGTATCAGGGCCACCCACGAGCAGTACTTC. As protein: CSASIRATHEQYF.

This clonotype was counted at least ten times. J is TRBJ2-1 and V is TRBV27; D unclear. The ends were cut back, 1 base at V and 7 bases at J, with 14 bases in the middle. The germline CDR1 and CDR2 sequences are MNHEY and SMNVEV (reference sequence). The CDR3 spans 15 residues. The CDR3 spells CASSLYSIQGNEQFF. For the CDR3, the DNA is TGTGCCAGCAGTTTATATAGTATTCAAGGGAATGAGCAGTTCTTC.

At least ten counts were recorded for this clonotype. The rearrangement links TRBV27 to TRBJ1-1, with D unresolved. Trimming removed 6 bases at V and 1 base at J, with 12 bases between. The CDR3 spans 14 residues. CDR1 is MNHEY and CDR2 is SMNVEV in the germline V gene (reference sequence). The CDR3, as DNA: TGTGCCAGCAGCCCCTCTCCGGAGAACACTGAAGCTTTCTTT. This gives the protein CASSPSPENTEAFF.

This clonotype has just a few counts. The chain carries TRBV15 and TRBJ1-5; D may be TRBD1 (6 bases). The CDR3 extends over 17 amino acids. Per germline, CDR1 LNHNV and CDR2 YYDKDF (reference sequence). The germline V and J ends were trimmed by 5 bases and 7 bases, with 24 bases remaining between them. This CDR3 is CATSEPPQGLGGQPQHF. DNA for the CDR3: TGTGCCACCAGCGAACCTCCTCAGGGGTTAGGAGGCCAGCCCCAGCATTTT.